The 8 T cell receptor beta chains below come from one sample, sequenced in a study of graft-versus-host responses after intestinal transplantation. Profiling relied on immunoSEQ multiplex PCR, and the TCRdb table lists in-frame clones only, not all of them. The repertoire has about 84,000 clones, more than 85% of them found once; the top ten carry approximately 0.35%. Antigen specificity for these receptors is unknown. The starting material was unstimulated CD4+ T cells sorted from spleen or lymph node cells, obtained before transplant. The receptors were sampled from a human donor who was the organ donor for an intestinal transplant.

CDR3 bases: TGTGCCAGCAGCCTATTTAGCGGGGGGGCAAACACCGGGGAGCTGTTTTTT. Residues: CASSLFSGGANTGELFF. This chain joins TRBV5-4 and TRBJ2-2; TRBD2 matches 11 bases. Germline V lookup: CDR1 SGHNT, CDR2 YYREEE (reference sequence). With 4 bases clipped from V and 2 bases from J, the junction kept 7 bases outside the gene matches. The CDR3 is made up of 17 amino acids.

This chain's CDR3 is CASSIDLLGGDRGRKNQHF. The CDR3 DNA is TGTGCCAGTAGTATAGATCTATTAGGAGGGGACAGGGGGCGGAAAAATCAGCATTTT. The chain combines TRBV19 with TRBJ1-5; 12 nucleotides line up with TRBD1. Germline lookup yields CDR1 LNHDA and CDR2 SQIVND (reference sequence). The CDR3 is 19 amino acids. Germline trimming cut 0 bases from V and 13 bases from J; bases unmatched to any gene: 19.

The chain recombines TRBV10-3 with TRBJ2-3, with D unresolved. The CDR3 has 15 residues. V was trimmed by 5 bases and J by 0 bases, leaving 12 bases between them. Germline V gives CDR1 ENHRY, CDR2 SYGVKD. CDR3 DNA sequence: TGTGCCATCAGTTCTAGAGGCCAGAGCACAGATACGCAGTATTTT. Translating gives CAISSRGQSTDTQYF.

This chain uses TRBV25-1 with TRBJ2-7; TRBD2 aligns across 7 bases. This CDR3 comprises 15 residues. The J segment lost 6 bases and the V segment lost 4 bases, leaving 12 bases of the junction unmatched. Germline V gene data show CDR1 as MGHDK and CDR2 as SYGVNS. For the CDR3, the DNA is TGTGCCAGCAGTGCGGCGGGGGTTGTCGTAGGCGAGCAGTACTTC. Encoded protein: CASSAAGVVVGEQYF.

This CDR3 is CASSQSAGPYGYTF. CDR3 bases: TGTGCCAGCAGCCAGTCTGCGGGCCCCTATGGCTACACCTTC. The chain employs TRBV5-4 and TRBJ1-2; D is unclear. Germline V gene sequence: CDR1 SGHNT, CDR2 YYREEE (reference sequence). V shed 4 bases and J shed 4 bases, with 14 bases lying between them. This CDR3 spans 14 amino acids.

The rearrangement links TRBV10-3 to TRBJ1-1; D possibly corresponds to TRBD1 (5 bases). The V gene's germline CDR1 is ENHRY and CDR2 SYGVKD. The CDR3 is 14 residues long. Trimming pared 8 bases from V and 1 base from J, leaving 14 bases between. The CDR3 here is CAIAETVSNTEAFF. CDR3 coding DNA: TGTGCCATCGCCGAGACAGTCTCGAACACTGAAGCTTTCTTT.

The chain uses TRBV7-6 and TRBJ1-1; maybe TRBD1 (5 bases). The germline V gene encodes CDR1 SGHVS and CDR2 FNYEAQ. This CDR3 is 12 amino acids long. The ends were cut back, 3 bases at V and 7 bases at J, with 9 bases in the middle. DNA for the CDR3: TGTGCCAGCAGCTTCGGGGGACGTGAAGCTTTCTTT. Amino acids: CASSFGGREAFF.

This sequence joins TRBV11-1 and TRBJ2-3; maybe TRBD1 (5 bases). Trimming removed 3 bases at V and 3 bases at J, with 10 bases between. Germline V gene sequence: CDR1 SGHAT, CDR2 FQDESV (reference sequence). This CDR3 is 14 amino acids long. CDR3 sequence reads: CASSFRQRTDTQYF. The CDR3 bases are TGTGCCAGCAGCTTTAGACAGCGAACAGATACGCAGTATTTT.